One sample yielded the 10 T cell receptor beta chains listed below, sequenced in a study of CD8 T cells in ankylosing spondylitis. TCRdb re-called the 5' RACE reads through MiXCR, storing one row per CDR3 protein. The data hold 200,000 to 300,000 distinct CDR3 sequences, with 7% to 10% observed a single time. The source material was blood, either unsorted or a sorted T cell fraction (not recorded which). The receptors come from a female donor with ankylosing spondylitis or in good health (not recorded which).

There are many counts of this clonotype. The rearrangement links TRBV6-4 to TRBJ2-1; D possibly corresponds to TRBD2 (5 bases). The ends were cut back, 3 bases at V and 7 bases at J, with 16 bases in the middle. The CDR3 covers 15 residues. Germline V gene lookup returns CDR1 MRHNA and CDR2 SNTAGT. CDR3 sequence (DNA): TGTGCCAGCAGTGATCACCCAGGACGGGGTAATGAGCAGTTCTTC. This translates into CASSDHPGRGNEQFF.

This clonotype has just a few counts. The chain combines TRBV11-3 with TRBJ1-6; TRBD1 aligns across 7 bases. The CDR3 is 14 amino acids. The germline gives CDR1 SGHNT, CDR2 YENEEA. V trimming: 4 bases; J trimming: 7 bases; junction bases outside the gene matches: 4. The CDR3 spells CASSSQGTNSPLHF. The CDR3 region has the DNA TGTGCCAGCAGCTCACAGGGGACGAATTCACCCCTCCACTTT.

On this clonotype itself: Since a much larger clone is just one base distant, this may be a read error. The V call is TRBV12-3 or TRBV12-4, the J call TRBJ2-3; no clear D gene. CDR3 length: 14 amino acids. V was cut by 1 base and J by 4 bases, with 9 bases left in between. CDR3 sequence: CASSLVNAPDTQYF. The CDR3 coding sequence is TGTGCCAGCAGTTTAGTCAACGCGCCAGATACGCAGTATTTT.

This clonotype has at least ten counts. CDR3 protein: CSARRDEKLFF. In DNA form, the CDR3 reads TGCAGTGCTAGGCGGGATGAAAAACTGTTTTTT. The chain couples TRBV20-1 to TRBJ1-4; no clear D. CDR3 length: 11 amino acids. The germline V and J ends were trimmed by 3 bases and 6 bases, with 5 bases remaining between them. Germline V gene sequence: CDR1 DFQATT, CDR2 SNEGSKA (reference sequence).

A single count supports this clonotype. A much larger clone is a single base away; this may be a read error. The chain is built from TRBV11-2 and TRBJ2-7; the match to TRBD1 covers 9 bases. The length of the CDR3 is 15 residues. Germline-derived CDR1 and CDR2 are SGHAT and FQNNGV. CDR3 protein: CASRLWGDRARVNDF. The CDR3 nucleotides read TGTGCCAGCAGATTGTGGGGGGACAGGGCGAGGGTGAACGACTTC.

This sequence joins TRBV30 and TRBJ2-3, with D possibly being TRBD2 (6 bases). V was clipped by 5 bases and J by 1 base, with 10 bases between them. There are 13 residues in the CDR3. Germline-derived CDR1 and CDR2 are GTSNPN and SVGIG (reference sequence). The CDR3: CAWGGIGTDTQYF. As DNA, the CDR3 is TGTGCCTGGGGCGGGATTGGCACAGATACGCAGTATTTT.

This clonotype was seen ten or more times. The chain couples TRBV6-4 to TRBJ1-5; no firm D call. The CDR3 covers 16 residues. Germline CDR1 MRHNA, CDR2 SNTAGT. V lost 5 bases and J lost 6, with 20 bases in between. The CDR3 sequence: CASSSLFTGEGQPQHF. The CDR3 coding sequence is TGTGCCAGCAGTTCCCTTTTCACTGGGGAGGGTCAGCCCCAGCATTTT.

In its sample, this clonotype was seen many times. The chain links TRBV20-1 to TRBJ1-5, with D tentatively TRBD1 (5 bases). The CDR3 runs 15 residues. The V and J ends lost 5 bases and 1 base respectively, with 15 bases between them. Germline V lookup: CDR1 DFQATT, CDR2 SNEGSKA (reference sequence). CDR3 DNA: TGCAGTGCTTGGGGGTTAGGAGGAAGCAATCAGCCCCAGCATTTT. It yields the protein CSAWGLGGSNQPQHF.

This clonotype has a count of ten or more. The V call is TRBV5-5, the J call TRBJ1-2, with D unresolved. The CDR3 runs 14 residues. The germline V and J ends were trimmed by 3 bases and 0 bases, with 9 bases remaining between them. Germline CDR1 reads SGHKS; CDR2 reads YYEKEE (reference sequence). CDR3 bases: TGTGCCAGCAGCTCACGACTCGCTAACTATGGCTACACCTTC. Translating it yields CASSSRLANYGYTF.

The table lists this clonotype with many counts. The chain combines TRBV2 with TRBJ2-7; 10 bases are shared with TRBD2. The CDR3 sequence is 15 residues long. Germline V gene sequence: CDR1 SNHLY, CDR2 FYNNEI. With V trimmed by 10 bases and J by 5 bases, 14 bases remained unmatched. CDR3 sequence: CATRPLAGGGNEQYF. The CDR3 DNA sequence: TGTGCCACCCGTCCCTTAGCGGGAGGAGGAAACGAGCAGTACTTC.